This T cell receptor beta chain was retrieved from a study of CD8 T cells in ankylosing spondylitis. Regarding the study as a whole: The authors reported significant enrichment of disease-linked clones in matched ankylosing spondylitis synovial fluid.

V lost 5 bases and J lost 9, with 12 bases in between. Germline V gene lookup returns CDR1 SGHVS and CDR2 FNYEAQ. The length of the CDR3 is 12 residues. Concerning this clonotype: Its cognate antigen is unknown.

In TCRdb, the 5' RACE reads were re-called with MiXCR into one record per CDR3 protein. Seen here are a few hundred thousand distinct CDR3 sequences, about 10% observed once, and the top ten hold approximately 20%. Sequencing used blood, either unsorted or a sorted T cell fraction (not recorded which). The TCR comes from a male donor with ankylosing spondylitis or in good health (not recorded which). The J gene is TRBJ2-3, the V gene TRBV7-6; D uncertain. CDR3 sequence: CASSPLASTQYF. The DNA of the CDR3 is TGTGCCAGCAGCCCCCTCGCATCCACGCAGTATTTT.